This TCR beta chain is from a study of cytomegalovirus exposure and HLA in healthy donors. Study-wide points: Exclusion as indistinguishable affected some V segments, including TRBV6-2 and TRBV6-3. For most subjects, TCR beta sequences were reported to predict HLA-A and HLA-B alleles with accuracy. Later work found that TCR association rates differed between HLA loci; DRB1 had the most and HLA-C the fewest. Later, an analysis showed that TCR beta chains associated with HLA were more clonally expanded than others that were equally common.

Per germline, CDR1 SGHTA and CDR2 FQGTGA. The CDR3 is 13 amino acids. Trimming stripped 2 bases from V and 5 bases from J, with 9 bases between. PCR employed 60 Vbeta and 13 Jbeta primers. Data came from immunoSEQ multiplex PCR; TCRdb stores just in-frame clones and leaves some out. The sample yields 100,000 to 150,000 clones, approximately 64% seen once. This clone showed up just a few times. The antigen remains undetermined. Sequenced material: PBMCs. This clonotype was sampled from a woman aged 40 to 49 in good health and CMV-seronegative. The J gene is TRBJ2-5, the V gene TRBV7-3, with D possibly being TRBD1 (5 bases). The CDR3 protein is CASSLFPGETQYF. The CDR3 DNA is TGTGCCAGCAGCTTATTTCCAGGGGAGACCCAGTACTTC.